Listed below are T cell receptor beta chains from one sample, sequenced in a study of cytomegalovirus exposure and HLA in healthy donors. The table came from immunoSEQ multiplex PCR; TCRdb's copy has only in-frame clones and leaves some out. The data show over 110,000 clones, more than 75% seen once. The specimen sequenced was PBMCs. The receptors stem from a female donor in good health and CMV-seronegative. Both conserved end residues are part of each CDR3. The D gene is left open where the match is weak. Clone size is not always given. Where it is, it says once, few, many or a class for expanded clones.

v_call: TRBV5-1; d_call: TRBD1; j_call: TRBJ2-2; clone_size: NA; cdr3_nt: TGCGCCAGCAGACATCCGGGACAGGGGACGTTCGCGAACACCGGGGAGCTGTTTTTT; cdr3_aa: CASRHPGQGTFANTGELFF
v_call: TRBV25-1; d_call: NA; j_call: TRBJ1-4; clone_size: NA; cdr3_nt: TGTGCCAGCAGTGAGGGGCCCCGGGCAGGTGAAAAACTGTTTTTT; cdr3_aa: CASSEGPRAGEKLFF
v_call: TRBV5-4; d_call: TRBD1; j_call: TRBJ2-7; clone_size: many; cdr3_nt: TGTGCCAGCAGCCCTCCGGGACAGTCAGGCTACGAGCAGTACTTC; cdr3_aa: CASSPPGQSGYEQYF
v_call: TRBV2; d_call: TRBD2; j_call: TRBJ2-1; clone_size: NA; cdr3_nt: TGTGCCAGCAGGGCCACTCTAGCGGGGGGGCCGACTGAGCAGTTCTTC; cdr3_aa: CASRATLAGGPTEQFF
v_call: TRBV6-6; d_call: NA; j_call: TRBJ2-2; clone_size: NA; cdr3_nt: TGTGCCAGCCGAGGGGGGGGGCATATCGGGGAGCTGTTTTTT; cdr3_aa: CASRGGGHIGELFF
v_call: TRBV7-9; d_call: NA; j_call: TRBJ2-1; clone_size: few; cdr3_nt: TGTGCCAGCAGCTACACACGATCCCGATCCTTAAATGAGCAGTTCTTC; cdr3_aa: CASSYTRSRSLNEQFF
v_call: TRBV7-2; d_call: NA; j_call: TRBJ1-5; clone_size: NA; cdr3_nt: TGTGCCAGCAGCTTAGAGGGGCCTATGGGCAATCAGCCCCAGCATTTT; cdr3_aa: CASSLEGPMGNQPQHF
v_call: TRBV5-1; d_call: TRBD1; j_call: TRBJ1-2; clone_size: once; cdr3_nt: TGCGCCAGCAGCTTAGGACAGGGTATGAATGGCTACACCTTC; cdr3_aa: CASSLGQGMNGYTF
v_call: TRBV11-2; d_call: NA; j_call: TRBJ1-1; clone_size: NA; cdr3_nt: TGTGCCAGCAGCCCAAACAGGGTTGGAACTGAAGCTTTCTTT; cdr3_aa: CASSPNRVGTEAFF
v_call: TRBV4-3; d_call: TRBD2; j_call: TRBJ2-7; clone_size: NA; cdr3_nt: TGCGCCAGCAGCCAAGTTGGGGGGGGAGAGCAGTACTTC; cdr3_aa: CASSQVGGGEQYF
v_call: TRBV28; d_call: TRBD1; j_call: TRBJ2-5; clone_size: NA; cdr3_nt: TGTGCCAGCACCTCCACCGGGACAGGCGACCAAGAGACCCAGTACTTC; cdr3_aa: CASTSTGTGDQETQYF
v_call: TRBV15; d_call: TRBD2; j_call: TRBJ2-2; clone_size: NA; cdr3_nt: TGTGCCACCAGCGCGGGGGGGAACACCGGGGAGCTGTTTTTT; cdr3_aa: CATSAGGNTGELFF
v_call: TRBV2; d_call: TRBD2; j_call: TRBJ2-5; clone_size: NA; cdr3_nt: TGTGCCGGGGGCGGGAGGAACCAAGAGACCCAGTACTTC; cdr3_aa: CAGGGRNQETQYF
v_call: TRBV6-5; d_call: TRBD2; j_call: TRBJ2-3; clone_size: NA; cdr3_nt: TGTGCCAGCAGGCGGGGGGGCACAGATACGCAGTATTTT; cdr3_aa: CASRRGGTDTQYF
v_call: TRBV18; d_call: NA; j_call: TRBJ2-6; clone_size: NA; cdr3_nt: TGTGCCAGCTCACCACAGCCCCCCTCTGGGGCCAACGTCCTGACTTTC; cdr3_aa: CASSPQPPSGANVLTF
v_call: TRBV4-3; d_call: TRBD2; j_call: TRBJ2-7; clone_size: once; cdr3_nt: TGCGCCAGCAGCCAGGGACTAGCGGGATCATACGAGCAGTACTTC; cdr3_aa: CASSQGLAGSYEQYF
v_call: TRBV27; d_call: TRBD1; j_call: TRBJ2-7; clone_size: NA; cdr3_nt: TGTGCCAGCAGTATTCGGACAGGGGGTGAGCAGTACTTC; cdr3_aa: CASSIRTGGEQYF